This T cell receptor beta chain derives from a study of cytomegalovirus exposure and HLA in healthy donors. Regarding the study as a whole: Later genetic work tied a missense DCLRE1C variant to beta-chain V and J trimming.

The donors, nominally healthy at sampling, likely had unrecorded immune exposures. PCR primers comprised 60 Vbeta and 13 Jbeta primers. Per the original methods: The count from a later analysis was tens of millions of unique TCR beta chains, approximately 9.9 million of them shared. Repertoires were generated with immunoSEQ multiplex PCR, while TCRdb's copy carries only in-frame clones and drops some. The V and J calls and clone size come from that table; D and trimming were worked out from the DNA. The repertoire holds 150,000 or so clones, with approximately 72% as singletons. This CDR3 is 13 amino acids long. Germline loops: CDR1 SSHAT, CDR2 FNYEAQ (reference sequence). This clone was counted between two and nine times. Antigen specificity is unknown. Germline is not matched at one junction end, which may reflect a read error.

The sequencing sample was made of PBMCs. The chain couples TRBV7-7 to TRBJ2-1; TRBD1 is a possible D gene (5 bases). The receptor comes from a human donor in good health. CDR3 sequence: CASSLVAQGEQFF. The CDR3 DNA reads TGTGCTAGCAGCTTAGTCGCCCAGGGTGAGCAGTTCTTC.